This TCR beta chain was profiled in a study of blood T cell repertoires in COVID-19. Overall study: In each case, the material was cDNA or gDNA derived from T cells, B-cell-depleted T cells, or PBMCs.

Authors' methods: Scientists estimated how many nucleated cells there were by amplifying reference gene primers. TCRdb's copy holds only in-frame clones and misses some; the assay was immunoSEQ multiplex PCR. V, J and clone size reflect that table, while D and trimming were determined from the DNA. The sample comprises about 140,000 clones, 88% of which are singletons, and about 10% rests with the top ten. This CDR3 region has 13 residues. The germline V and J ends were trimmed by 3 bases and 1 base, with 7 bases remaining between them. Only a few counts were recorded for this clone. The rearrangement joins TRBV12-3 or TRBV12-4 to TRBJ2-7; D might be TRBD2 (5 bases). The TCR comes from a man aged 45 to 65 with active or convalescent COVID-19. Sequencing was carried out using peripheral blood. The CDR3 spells CASSLGESYEQYF. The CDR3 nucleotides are TGTGCCAGCAGTTTGGGAGAGTCCTACGAGCAGTACTTC.